This T cell receptor (beta chain) was identified in a study of blood T cell repertoires in COVID-19. Study-level information: The United States, Italy and Spain provided the acute and convalescent COVID-19 samples. PBMCs, B-cell-depleted T cells, or T cells provided the cDNA or gDNA that made up the material.

CDR3 length: 14 amino acids. The germline V and J ends were trimmed by 7 bases and 7 bases, with 20 bases remaining between them. Sequencing used immunoSEQ multiplex PCR; TCRdb keeps in-frame clones, though not all of them. The table has a few hundred thousand clones, 65% to 85% seen once; the top ten hold around 16%. Seattle's enrolled individuals joined amid active infection and were then monitored longitudinally. The sequence derives from a person between 65 and 79 years old with COVID-19, enrolled during active disease. J is TRBJ1-1 and V is TRBV5-3; possible D gene TRBD1, 5 bases. TRBV5-3 is reported as an ORF; its role is uncertain. What was sequenced was peripheral blood. DNA of the CDR3: TGTGCCAGAGGGGCCGGGCTGCCAACGGTTGAAGCTTTCTTT. This codes for CARGAGLPTVEAFF.